What follows are 25 T cell receptor beta chains derived from one specimen sequenced in a study of OX40 agonist ivuxolimab in advanced cancers. Measured with immunoSEQ multiplex PCR; TCRdb has only the in-frame clones, and not every one. The sample lists around 62,000 clones; roughly 84% were seen once. The sample in question was CD4+ or CD8+ T cells sorted from blood, obtained in a trial of the OX40 agonist ivuxolimab. These receptor sequences come from an adult with an advanced solid tumor such as melanoma, head and neck, liver or kidney cancer.

The rearrangement links TRBV5-4 to TRBJ2-5; TRBD1 might be the D (7 bases). The germline V gene encodes CDR1 SGHNT and CDR2 YYREEE (reference sequence). V gave up 3 bases and J gave up 5 bases, with 11 bases separating them. This CDR3 is 13 amino acids long. The CDR3: CASSSTGRETQYF. CDR3 DNA sequence: TGTGCCAGCAGCTCGACAGGGAGGGAGACCCAGTACTTC. Drawing the rest from reference TRBV5-4 and TRBJ2-5, the complete variable domain is ETGVTQSPTHLIKTRGQQVTLRCSSQSGHNTVSWYQQALGQGPQFIFQYYREEENGRGNFPPRFSGLQFPNYSSELNVNALELDDSALYLCASSSTGRETQYFGPGTRLLVL.

The chain is built from TRBV11-1 and TRBJ2-5; possibly TRBD2 for D (5 bases). Germline V gene lookup returns CDR1 SGHAT and CDR2 FQDESV (reference sequence). The CDR3 length is 14 residues. V was trimmed by 6 bases and J by 1 base, leaving 12 bases between them. The CDR3 DNA reads as TGTGCCAGCAGTTTAACCGGGATCCAAGAGACCCAGTACTTC. The encoded protein is CASSLTGIQETQYF.

This sequence joins TRBV7-6 and TRBJ2-5; D may be TRBD2 (5 bases). Trimming cost V 0 bases and J 5 bases, with 10 bases left between them. Germline-derived CDR1 and CDR2 are SGHVS and FNYEAQ. This CDR3 is built from 14 residues. The CDR3 bases are TGTGCCAGCAGCTTAGCGAGTAGCGTGGAGACCCAGTACTTC. Translating gives CASSLASSVETQYF.

This sequence joins TRBV19 and TRBJ1-6, with D maybe TRBD1 (6 bases). The CDR3 totals 16 residues. V was shortened by 9 bases and J by 10 bases, with 25 bases between the two germline ends. The germline V gene has CDR1 LNHDA and CDR2 SQIVND (reference sequence). The CDR3 DNA reads as TGTGCCAGCAAGGAAGACGGGGGGACAAGGGAGTCACCCCTCCACTTT. It yields the protein CASKEDGGTRESPLHF.

The chain is built from TRBV7-2 and TRBJ2-3; 7 nucleotides agree with TRBD1. The length of the CDR3 is 15 residues. The V gene's germline CDR1 is SGHTA and CDR2 FQGNSA. The V and J ends lost 1 base and 1 base, in that order; junction bases with no gene match: 2. CDR3 loop: CASSLDRGGTDTQYF. The DNA of the CDR3 is TGTGCCAGCAGCTTAGACAGGGGAGGCACAGATACGCAGTATTTT.

The V call is TRBV12-1, the J call TRBJ2-1; no DNA check was done on the table's D call, TRBD2. TRBV12-1 is a pseudogene locus. This CDR3 contains 18 residues. CDR3 in amino acids: CASSSLAGRAWAYNEQFF. The CDR3 nucleotides are TGTGCCAGCAGCTCATTAGCGGGACGGGCCTGGGCCTACAATGAGCAGTTCTTC.

The gene calls are TRBV27 and TRBJ2-3; D gene uncertain. Trimming shortened V by 8 bases and J by 1 base, and 13 bases separated the two germline ends. The CDR3 covers 14 residues. In germline, CDR1 is MNHEY, CDR2 SMNVEV (reference sequence). The CDR3 DNA follows: TGTGCCAGCCATCAACGTAGCCGCACAGATACGCAGTATTTT. It codes for CASHQRSRTDTQYF.

The chain combines TRBV7-8 with TRBJ2-4; 8 bases are shared with TRBD2. Germline values: CDR1 SGHVS, CDR2 FQNEAQ. The J segment lost 2 bases and the V segment lost 5 bases, leaving 5 bases of the junction unmatched. The CDR3 is 15 amino acids. The CDR3 sequence: CASSLIAGTKNIQYF. The CDR3 DNA reads as TGTGCCAGCAGCCTAATAGCGGGAACCAAAAACATTCAGTACTTC. Filled out from reference TRBV7-8 and TRBJ2-4, the complete variable domain reads GAGVSQSPRYKVAKRGQDVALRCDPISGHVSLFWYQQALGQGPEFLTYFQNEAQLDKSGLPSDRFFAERPEGSVSTLKIQRTQQEDSAVYLCASSLIAGTKNIQYFGAGTRLSVL.

This sequence joins TRBV11-2 and TRBJ1-2, with D perhaps matching TRBD1 (6 bases). CDR1 is SGHAT and CDR2 is FQNNGV in the germline V gene. The ends were cut back, 5 bases at V and 7 bases at J, with 11 bases in the middle. The CDR3 contains 12 residues. The CDR3 region is CASSLGATGYTF. For the CDR3, the DNA is TGTGCCAGCAGCCTGGGGGCGACTGGCTACACCTTC.

The V call is TRBV6-1, the J call TRBJ2-1; the D is unclear. The germline V gene has CDR1 MNHNS and CDR2 SASEGT. The V and J ends lost 7 bases and 2 bases respectively, with 15 bases between them. The CDR3 contains 15 residues. The CDR3 DNA reads TGTGCCAGCAAGCTCGACTTAGGAACCTACAATGAGCAGTTCTTC. Its protein product is CASKLDLGTYNEQFF.

The table lists this clone with a few counts. This sample also contains other DNA sequences that code for the same CDR3. The rearrangement links TRBV5-1 to TRBJ2-5; no reliable D call. The CDR3 extends over 13 amino acids. Germline loops: CDR1 SGHRS, CDR2 YFSETQ. V was cut by 0 bases and J by 5 bases, with 8 bases left in between. The CDR3 DNA is TGCGCCAGCAGCTTGGGGGCCCGCGAGACCCAGTACTTC. Its protein product is CASSLGARETQYF. Based on the CDR3 plus reference TRBV5-1 and TRBJ2-5, the full variable domain is KAGVTQTPRYLIKTRGQQVTLSCSPISGHRSVSWYQQTPGQGLQFLFEYFSETQRNKGNFPGRFSGRQFSNSRSEMNVSTLELGDSALYLCASSLGARETQYFGPGTRLLVL.

The chain has TRBV6-4 and TRBJ1-5; no clear D gene. The length of the CDR3 is 13 residues. CDR1 and CDR2 from the germline V gene are MRHNA and SNTAGT. Trimming cost V 3 bases and J 7 bases, with 10 bases left between them. CDR3 region: CASSEGIRQPQHF. In nucleotides, the CDR3 is TGTGCCAGCAGTGAAGGGATTCGACAGCCCCAGCATTTT.

J is TRBJ2-7 and V is TRBV18; D gene ambiguous. CDR1 and CDR2 from the germline V gene are KGHSH and LQKENI. V shed 0 bases and J shed 2 bases, with 8 bases lying between them. The CDR3 runs 14 residues. The CDR3 DNA sequence: TGTGCCAGCTCACCACCGTATCCCACCTACGAGCAGTACTTC. It is translated as CASSPPYPTYEQYF.

V gene TRBV7-9 combines with J gene TRBJ2-2, with D maybe TRBD2 (5 bases). The CDR3 is made up of 14 amino acids. The germline V gene encodes CDR1 SEHNR and CDR2 FQNEAQ (reference sequence). Trimming cost V 3 bases and J 6 bases, with 11 bases left between them. The CDR3 DNA sequence: TGTGCCAGCAGCTTTGACGGGGTCTCCGGGGAGCTGTTTTTT. Translating it yields CASSFDGVSGELFF.

This rearrangement joins TRBV5-6 to TRBJ2-3; 8 bases line up with TRBD2. V shed 6 bases and J 1 base; nucleotides not matched to a gene: 16. Per the germline V gene, CDR1 is SGHDT and CDR2 is YYEEEE. The CDR3 runs to 18 residues. DNA of the CDR3: TGTGCCAGCATAGCACTCGGAACGGGAGGGGGGGGCACAGATACGCAGTATTTT. Translating it yields CASIALGTGGGGTDTQYF.

This clone was recorded only once. The chain carries TRBV10-3 and TRBJ2-7; the D is unclear. The ends were cut back, 3 bases at V and 1 base at J, with 7 bases in the middle. CDR1 and CDR2 from the germline V gene are ENHRY and SYGVKD. The CDR3 totals 13 residues. The CDR3 loop reads CAISDKGSYEQYF. CDR3 sequence (DNA): TGTGCCATCAGTGATAAGGGTTCCTACGAGCAGTACTTC.

The rearrangement uses TRBV19 and TRBJ2-1, with D unresolved. This CDR3 has 14 residues. The V gene's germline CDR1 is LNHDA and CDR2 SQIVND (reference sequence). With 6 bases removed from V and 8 bases from J, the gap between germline ends came to 17 bases. The CDR3 bases are TGTGCCAGTAGCCCCCGGCTGGATGGGGATGAGCAGTTCTTC. Translation: CASSPRLDGDEQFF.

The chain has TRBV29-1 and TRBJ1-1; TRBD1 is a possible D gene (5 bases). The CDR3 spans 12 residues. Trimming removed 7 bases from V and 4 bases from J, with 13 bases in between. The germline CDR1 and CDR2 sequences are SQVTM and ANQGSEA. The CDR3 nucleotides are TGCAGCGCTCGGGGCTGGGGCACTGAAGCTTTCTTT. Translated, it gives CSARGWGTEAFF.

The chain recombines TRBV28 with TRBJ1-1, with 9 bases fitting TRBD1. The germline V gene has CDR1 MDHEN and CDR2 SYDVKM. The CDR3 sequence is 15 residues long. The J segment lost 3 bases and the V segment lost 4 bases, leaving 6 bases of the junction unmatched. Here the CDR3 DNA reads TGTGCCAGCAGTTCGAACAGGGGGCTTTACACTGAAGCTTTCTTT. Translation: CASSSNRGLYTEAFF.

This sequence joins TRBV28 and TRBJ1-4; no clear D. Germline CDR1 is MDHEN and CDR2 is SYDVKM. V shed 8 bases and J shed 8 bases, with 3 bases lying between them. CDR3 size: 9 residues. This CDR3 is CASGEKLFF. The CDR3 DNA sequence: TGTGCCAGCGGGGAAAAACTGTTTTTT. Combining the CDR3 with reference TRBV28 and TRBJ1-4 gives the whole variable domain DVKVTQSSRYLVKRTGEKVFLECVQDMDHENMFWYRQDPGLGLRLIYFSYDVKMKEKGDIPEGYSVSREKKERFSLILESASTNQTSMYLCASGEKLFFGSGTQLSVL.

The V gene is TRBV28, the J gene TRBJ1-2; D gene uncertain. Germline-derived CDR1 and CDR2 are MDHEN and SYDVKM. The CDR3 contains 14 residues. The V end lost 5 bases, the J end lost 1 base, and 11 bases lay between the germline ends. The CDR3 loop reads CASSAGSHNYGYTF. In DNA, the CDR3 is TGTGCCAGCAGTGCGGGGAGTCATAACTATGGCTACACCTTC.

This chain uses TRBV15 with TRBJ2-1, with TRBD2 matching 10 bases. Trimming took 8 bases from V and 8 from J; bases not matched to a gene: 9. Germline CDR1 LNHNV, CDR2 YYDKDF (reference sequence). The CDR3 is 14 amino acids. The CDR3 DNA is TGTGCCACCCGAAAAAGCGGGAGGGGAGATGAGCAGTTCTTC. It translates to CATRKSGRGDEQFF.

The CDR3 loop reads CASSRSGSNSYNEQFF. The CDR3, as DNA: TGTGCCAGCAGCAGGAGCGGGAGTAACTCCTACAATGAGCAGTTCTTC. The chain couples TRBV7-6 to TRBJ2-1, with 8 nucleotides matching TRBD2. The CDR3 covers 16 residues. Losses at the gene ends were 5 bases for V and 0 bases for J; bases not matched to a gene: 6. Germline lookup yields CDR1 SGHVS and CDR2 FNYEAQ.

This clone showed up just a few times. The chain's CDR3 is CASSGGAPGTDTQYF. CDR3 DNA: TGTGCCAGTAGTGGGGGCGCGCCGGGCACAGATACGCAGTATTTT. This chain uses TRBV19 with TRBJ2-3; the D gene is possibly TRBD1 (6 bases). Germline CDR1 LNHDA, CDR2 SQIVND (reference sequence). V lost 5 bases, J lost 1 base, and 13 bases lay in between. The CDR3 is made up of 15 amino acids. Looking up the rest from reference TRBV19 and TRBJ2-3 gives the full variable domain: DGGITQSPKYLFRKEGQNVTLSCEQNLNHDAMYWYRQDPGQGLRLIYYSQIVNDFQKGDIAEGYSVSREKKESFPLTVTSAQKNPTAFYLCASSGGAPGTDTQYFGPGTRLTVL.

V is TRBV30 and J is TRBJ2-2; D is unclear. Per germline, CDR1 GTSNPN and CDR2 SVGIG (reference sequence). V was shortened by 5 bases and J by 4 bases, with 8 bases between the two germline ends. There are 12 residues in the CDR3. The CDR3 reads CAWGTSTGELFF. DNA for the CDR3: TGTGCCTGGGGCACTTCCACCGGGGAGCTGTTTTTT.